Sequencing of this T cell receptor beta chain was carried out in a study of blood T cells in healthy people across ages (dated by TCRdb to 2013 to 2016). Broadly, across the study: In model experiments, roughly one uniquely barcoded TCR beta cDNA molecule per two T cells was captured by template switching. Using deep sequencing normalized with unique cDNA molecular identifiers, the study measured how TCR beta repertoire diversity changes with age. The donors were divided into four age groups: young (average around 17 years), middle-aged (under 40), aged (roughly 66) and long-lived (roughly 88). To avoid experimental bias, donors of different ages were spread randomly across the sequencing lanes. Using the same blood draw, the study looked at two additional independent replicas of 1 million unique cDNA reads for two donors, one aged 18 to 30 and the other aged 80 or older. Overall study results and their limits: There was a strong correlation between observed TCR beta diversity and the percentage of naive T cells measured by flow cytometry. Observed TCR beta diversity per million T cells fell roughly linearly with age, and a significant reduction was already apparent by age about 36. Because donor CMV infection status was unknown, age-related changes in expanded clonotypes were potentially confounded. Conclusive comparison of naive and antigen-experienced compartments was prevented by the profiling of bulk unsorted PBMCs. Compared with the aged group, the long-lived group had more naive CD4+ T cells, fewer expanded clones and increased TCR diversity, suggesting age selection. Estimates of total diversity based on one million sequenced T cells were considered lower bounds and underestimates.

V drops 0 bases and J drops 4 bases, leaving 10 bases in between. The germline V gene sets CDR1 to SGDLS and CDR2 to YYNGEE. The CDR3 covers 14 residues, taking in both the cysteine and the phenylalanine. Just the 42-base CDR3 DNA is kept, in frame starting at base 1. Worth noting for this clonotype: Its antigen is unknown. Per-nucleotide qualities are absent, and no much larger clonotype sits a single base away.

Systemically healthy Caucasian individuals from Russia, some 40 in total and aged about 6 to 90 years, were included as donors. Each donor gave approximately 10 milliliters of peripheral blood, collected into EDTA-treated Vacutainer tubes. Ficoll-Paque density-gradient centrifugation was used to isolate PBMCs, with at least 7 million per sample. Total RNA, at least 6 micrograms per sample, was extracted from PBMCs with Trizol reagent. The percentages of naive CD45RAhigh/CD27high T cells were determined by flow cytometry on a PBMC aliquot from every donor. The method behind the library was 5' RACE. The data were produced on an Illumina HiSeq 2500. The second PCR ran for roughly 7 to 12 cycles and used a J-beta primer mix along with a sample-barcoded 5' primer. A template-switch 5' adaptor carrying 12 random nucleotides introduced a unique molecular identifier onto each TCR beta cDNA molecule. At least 2.5 million CDR3-containing paired-end reads were obtained from each sample. First-strand cDNA was synthesized from all RNA with the Mint cDNA synthesis kit, primed by a TRBC-specific oligonucleotide. Following uracil-DNA glycosylase treatment, a first 18-cycle PCR with universal primers M1SS and BC2_uni_R was performed on all cDNA. Turning to the authors' computational methods: For normalization, 1 million high-quality reads were randomly selected from each sample, with every read carrying a distinct molecular identifier. Instead of being binned into consensus sequences, reads with shared molecular identifiers were discarded. CDR3 identification, clonotype clustering and error correction used MiTCR with a Q25 quality threshold and the strictest error-elimination algorithm. Lower-bound total TCR beta diversity was estimated with a nonparametric unseen species model using Euler transformation. The public reads were reanalyzed by TCRdb: fastp trimming at Q25, MiXCR alignment, in-frame beta chains only. A single entry per CDR3 protein holds the most common genes and DNA from its merged rows. The V and J calls and clone size are TCRdb's, not the authors'. The sample table contains about 2 million distinct CDR3 sequences; only one count was recorded for around 48% of them. Around 2.1% of the sample rests with the top ten.

The sample comprised blood. This receptor was obtained from a woman in her 40s in good health. The chain couples TRBV9 to TRBJ1-2; D gene: possibly TRBD1, on 5 matching bases. The CDR3 protein: CASSVGDVSYGYTF. In nucleotides, the sequence is TGTGCCAGCAGCGTAGGGGACGTCAGCTATGGCTACACCTTC.